This T cell receptor beta chain came from a study of T cell responses to AZD1222 COVID-19 vaccine. Libraries were prepared by immunoSEQ multiplex PCR; TCRdb keeps only in-frame clonotypes and omits some of them. The sample includes approximately 300,000 clones, 90% to 95% of them seen just once. Worth noting for this clone: No antigen is known for it.

General study points: Among AZD1222 vaccinees, only six or seven were seropositive at baseline. CD4 TCRs linked to vaccination spanned spike, dominating at 160-218 and 743-854. The donors showed a predominance of white British ancestry and of females, with possible underestimation of clonal diversity. Epitopes outside B.1.351 and B.1.1.7 mutated regions reportedly drew nearly half of spike TCRs.

This CDR3 comprises 12 residues. Germline V gene data show CDR1 as MDHEN and CDR2 as SYDVKM. Trimming removed 5 bases at V and 4 bases at J, with 8 bases between. The sequence derives from an adult who received the AZD1222 COVID-19 vaccine. The rearrangement joins TRBV28 to TRBJ1-2; no definite D call. Specimen: peripheral blood, collected 28 days after the second AZD1222 dose. As DNA, the CDR3 is TGTGCCAGCAGTCCCAGGACCTATGGCTACACCTTC. The encoded protein is CASSPRTYGYTF.